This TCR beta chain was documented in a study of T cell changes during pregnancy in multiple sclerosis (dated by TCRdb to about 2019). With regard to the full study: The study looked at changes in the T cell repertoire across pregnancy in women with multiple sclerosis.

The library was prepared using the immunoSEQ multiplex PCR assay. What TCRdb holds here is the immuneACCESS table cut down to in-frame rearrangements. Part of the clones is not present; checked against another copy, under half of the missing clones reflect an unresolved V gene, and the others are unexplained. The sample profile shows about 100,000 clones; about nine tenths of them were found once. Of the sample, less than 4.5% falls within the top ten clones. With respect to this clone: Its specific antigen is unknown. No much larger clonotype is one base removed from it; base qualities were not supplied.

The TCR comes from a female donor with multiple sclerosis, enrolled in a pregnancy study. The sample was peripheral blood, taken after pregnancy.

The encoded CDR3 is CASSSLSDRGPSAFF. The DNA is as follows: TGCGCCAGCAGCTCTTTATCAGACAGGGGGCCGAGTGCTTTCTTT. The sequence is built from TRBV5-1 and TRBJ1-1; TRBD1 fits 10 bases in the junction. Looking up the germline V gene yields CDR1 SGHRS and CDR2 YFSETQ. Reading from cysteine to phenylalanine, the CDR3 counts 15 amino acids. Just CDR3 DNA is preserved here, 45 bases in frame from base 1. Germline trimming: 3 bases from V, 11 bases from J; junction bases outside gene matches: 13.